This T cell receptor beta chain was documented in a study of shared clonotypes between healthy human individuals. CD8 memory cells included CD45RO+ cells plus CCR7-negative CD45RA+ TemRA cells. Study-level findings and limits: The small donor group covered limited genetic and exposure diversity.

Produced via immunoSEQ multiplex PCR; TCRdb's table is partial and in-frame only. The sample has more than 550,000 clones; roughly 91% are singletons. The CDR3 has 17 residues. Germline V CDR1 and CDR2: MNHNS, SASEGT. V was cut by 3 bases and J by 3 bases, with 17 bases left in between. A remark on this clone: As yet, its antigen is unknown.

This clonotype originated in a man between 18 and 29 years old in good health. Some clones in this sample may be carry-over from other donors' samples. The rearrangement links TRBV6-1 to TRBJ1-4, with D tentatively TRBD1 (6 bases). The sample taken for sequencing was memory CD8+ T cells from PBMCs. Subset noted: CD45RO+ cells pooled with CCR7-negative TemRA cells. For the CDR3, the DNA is TGTGCCAGCAGTGATCGGTTCATGGGGGGCGCTAATGAAAAACTGTTTTTT. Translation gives CASSDRFMGGANEKLFF.